This T cell receptor (beta chain) was identified in a study of OX40 agonist ivuxolimab in advanced cancers. Overall study: It was ivuxolimab, an agonistic anti-OX40 (CD134) antibody, that patients were treated with. Study-wide results and caveats: There were, on average, more expanded clones in CD8+ T cells than in CD4+.

Samples were taken at baseline and on day 1 of cycles 4 and 7. The CDR3 is made up of 13 amino acids. Germline V gene data show CDR1 as MNHEY and CDR2 as SMNVEV (reference sequence). The germline V and J ends were trimmed by 4 bases and 6 bases, with 12 bases remaining between them. As for this clone: The antigen remains unidentified.

Some clones are missing from TCRdb's copy, which holds only in-frame ones; the method was immunoSEQ multiplex PCR. The profile shows some 45,000 clones, 80% to 90% of them singletons. The sequences come from CD4+ or CD8+ T cells sorted from blood, collected in a trial of the OX40 agonist ivuxolimab. The chain carries TRBV27 and TRBJ1-2; D is unclear. This sequence originates from an adult with an advanced solid tumor such as melanoma, head and neck, liver or kidney cancer. CDR3 region: CASSWEPRNGYTF. Written as DNA, the CDR3 is TGTGCCAGCAGTTGGGAACCAAGAAATGGCTACACCTTC.